This T cell receptor beta chain is drawn from a study of T cell responses to AZD1222 COVID-19 vaccine. Germline V CDR1 and CDR2: SGHVS, FQNEAQ. Trimming took 8 bases from V and 1 from J; bases not matched to a gene: 15. The length of the CDR3 is 18 residues. Libraries were prepared by immunoSEQ multiplex PCR; TCRdb keeps only in-frame clonotypes and omits some of them. The data show roughly 150,000 clones, approximately 86% seen once. Overall study results and limits: Close to half of spike-specific TCRs reportedly recognize unmutated variant regions. Vaccination with two AZD1222 doses was followed by a rise in Spike-specific TCR breadth and depth. Repertoires were collected only later (after the peak T cell response had occurred). Baseline serology detected seropositivity in only six AZD1222 recipients.

As to this clone: Its antigen is undetermined.

The receptor was derived from an adult who had recovered from COVID-19. The source material was peripheral blood, sampled after recovery from COVID-19. The rearrangement joins TRBV7-8 to TRBJ1-5; 9 bases map to TRBD1. As DNA, the CDR3 is TGTGCCAGCGGACAGGGGACGGACAGGGTCAAGAGCAATCAGCCCCAGCATTTT. Its translation is CASGQGTDRVKSNQPQHF.